The rows below give T cell receptor beta chains drawn from one sample of a study of T cells in Graves' hyperthyroidism and ophthalmopathy. MiXCR was run by TCRdb on the multiplex PCR reads, yielding one entry per CDR3 protein. This table has hundreds of thousands of distinct CDR3 sequences, about 38% appearing once. The source material was blood. These receptors all come from a man aged 18 to 29 with Graves' hyperthyroidism. The CDR3 runs from the conserved cysteine through the conserved F or W. The D gene is left open where the match is weak. Size is omitted from some rows. Given values are once, few, many or a class for expanded clones.

TRBJ1-5,NA,few,TRBV12-3/TRBV12-4,CASSFDRTSNQPQHF,TGTGCCAGCAGTTTTGACAGAACTAGCAATCAGCCCCAGCATTTT
TRBJ2-7,NA,few,TRBV7-2,CASSQGSGWGDEQYF,TGTGCCAGCAGCCAAGGCAGCGGTTGGGGCGACGAGCAGTACTTC
TRBJ2-2,NA,few,TRBV2,CASSEEGFGVGELFF,TGTGCCAGCAGTGAAGAGGGATTTGGAGTCGGGGAGCTGTTTTTT
TRBJ1-3,NA,NA,TRBV29-1,CSVGEDTGNTIYF,TGCAGCGTTGGGGAGGACACCGGGAACACCATATATTTT
TRBJ2-4,NA,few,TRBV2,CASSEEGGTKNIQYF,TGTGCCAGCAGTGAAGAGGGGGGGACCAAAAACATTCAGTACTTC
TRBJ2-5,TRBD1,few,TRBV4-1,CASSHPTSTGLETQYF,TGCGCCAGCAGCCACCCCACGTCGACAGGGTTGGAGACCCAGTACTTC
TRBJ1-3,TRBD1,NA,TRBV5-1,CASSWGQDAEMDF,TGCGCCAGCAGCTGGGGACAGGACGCAGAGATGGATTTT
TRBJ1-5,NA,NA,TRBV2,CASSPTGTYQPQHF,TGTGCCAGCAGCCCTACAGGGACTTATCAGCCCCAGCATTTT
TRBJ2-7,NA,few,TRBV19,CASSLDSQFVGTAYEQYF,TGTGCCAGCAGTCTGGATTCGCAATTTGTGGGGACTGCCTACGAGCAGTACTTC
TRBJ2-5,NA,NA,TRBV6-5,CAISYGSGKQETQYF,TGTGCCATCAGTTACGGCTCAGGGAAACAAGAGACCCAGTACTTC
TRBJ1-5,NA,few,TRBV10-3,CATGGEGGNQPQHF,TGTGCCACCGGGGGTGAGGGGGGCAATCAGCCCCAGCATTTT
TRBJ2-5,NA,many,TRBV2,CASKGSETQYF,TGTGCCAGCAAGGGGTCGGAGACCCAGTACTTC
TRBJ2-5,TRBD2,NA,TRBV5-4,CASSPREGEETQYF,TGTGCCAGCAGCCCCCGGGAGGGAGAAGAGACCCAGTACTTC
TRBJ2-5,TRBD1,NA,TRBV7-9,CASSHPRTGALEETQYF,TGTGCCAGCAGCCATCCTCGGACAGGTGCCTTAGAGGAGACCCAGTACTTC
TRBJ1-1,NA,many,TRBV7-2,CASSFQGQGAFF,TGTGCCAGCAGCTTCCAGGGGCAGGGAGCTTTCTTT
TRBJ2-3,NA,NA,TRBV15,CATGGSADTQYF,TGTGCCACCGGGGGGTCCGCAGATACGCAGTATTTT
TRBJ1-5,NA,NA,TRBV24-1,CATSDSRAF,TGTGCCACCAGTGATTCTAGGGCGTTC
TRBJ2-6,NA,NA,TRBV4-3,CASSQDGGGTGANVLTF,TGCGCCAGCAGCCAAGATGGGGGGGGCACTGGGGCCAACGTCCTGACTTTC
TRBJ2-7,TRBD1,NA,TRBV7-8,CASSFRTGGGYEQYF,TGTGCCAGCAGCTTCCGGACAGGGGGGGGATACGAGCAGTACTTC
TRBJ2-7,TRBD2,few,TRBV9,CASSVGISGTGHSYEQYF,TGTGCCAGCAGCGTAGGGATTAGCGGGACGGGCCACTCCTACGAGCAGTACTTC
TRBJ1-2,NA,many,TRBV20-1,CSARDLGNYGYTF,TGCAGTGCTAGAGATCTAGGGAACTATGGCTACACCTTC
TRBJ1-1,TRBD1,NA,TRBV7-2,CASSLGAGQVNTEAFF,TGTGCCAGCAGCTTGGGGGCGGGACAGGTGAACACTGAAGCTTTCTTT
TRBJ2-5,TRBD2,NA,TRBV14,CASSRLRTSGEETQYF,TGTGCCAGCAGCCGGCTAAGGACTAGCGGGGAAGAGACCCAGTACTTC
TRBJ2-7,NA,NA,TRBV7-9,CASSPGGAGGIYEQYF,TGTGCCAGTTCCCCGGGAGGGGCAGGGGGTATCTACGAGCAGTACTTC
TRBJ1-6,NA,few,TRBV7-9,CASSSRGTYNSPLHF,TGTGCCAGCAGCTCCAGGGGAACCTATAATTCACCCCTCCACTTT
TRBJ2-7,TRBD1,NA,TRBV6-6,CASIPGTAYEQYF,TGTGCCAGCATACCCGGGACAGCCTACGAGCAGTACTTC
TRBJ2-2,NA,many,TRBV2,CASRETSNTGELFF,TGTGCCAGCAGGGAGACTAGTAACACCGGGGAGCTGTTTTTT
TRBJ1-5,TRBD1,NA,TRBV10-3,CASSMTGGNQPQHF,TGTGCCAGCAGCATGACAGGGGGCAATCAGCCCCAGCATTTT
TRBJ2-2,NA,NA,TRBV5-1,CASSVQGVTGELFF,TGCGCCAGCAGCGTCCAGGGTGTAACGGGGGAGCTGTTTTTT
TRBJ1-2,NA,NA,TRBV10-2,CASSDLLRLGRNYGYTF,TGCGCCAGCAGTGACCTACTCCGGTTAGGGAGGAACTATGGCTACACCTTC
TRBJ1-1,NA,NA,TRBV20-1,CSASPSTGLVTEAFF,TGCAGTGCTAGTCCTTCGACAGGCCTGGTGACTGAAGCTTTCTTT
TRBJ2-7,NA,few,TRBV15,CATSRATENEQYF,TGTGCCACCAGCAGAGCTACTGAGAACGAGCAGTACTTC
TRBJ1-6,TRBD1,many,TRBV9,CASSGGQGLSPLHF,TGTGCCAGCAGTGGGGGACAGGGCCTTTCACCCCTCCACTTT
TRBJ1-1,NA,NA,TRBV7-9,CASSRRGVQKNTEAFF,TGTGCCAGCAGCCGACGGGGGGTACAGAAGAACACTGAAGCTTTCTTT
TRBJ1-1,NA,many,TRBV29-1,CSVEDRRTEAFF,TGCAGCGTTGAAGACAGAAGGACTGAAGCTTTCTTT